This TCR beta chain was identified during a study of blood T cell repertoires in COVID-19. For the study at large: PBMCs, B-cell-depleted T cells, or T cells provided the cDNA or gDNA that made up the material.

Only in-frame clones appear in the TCRdb table, and some are missing; sequencing was by immunoSEQ multiplex PCR. The sample holds 160,000 or so clones, 80% to 90% seen once. Sample: peripheral blood. The receptor comes from a man aged 35 to 55 with acute or convalescent COVID-19.

In nucleotides, the CDR3 is TGTGCCAGCACCCAAAGCTCCCAGAACACCGGGGAGCTGTTTTTT. It codes for CASTQSSQNTGELFF. The chain uses TRBV7-9 and TRBJ2-2; D gene uncertain. Germline CDR1 SEHNR, CDR2 FQNEAQ (reference sequence). CDR3 size: 15 residues. With 7 bases removed from V and 1 base from J, the gap between germline ends came to 13 bases.